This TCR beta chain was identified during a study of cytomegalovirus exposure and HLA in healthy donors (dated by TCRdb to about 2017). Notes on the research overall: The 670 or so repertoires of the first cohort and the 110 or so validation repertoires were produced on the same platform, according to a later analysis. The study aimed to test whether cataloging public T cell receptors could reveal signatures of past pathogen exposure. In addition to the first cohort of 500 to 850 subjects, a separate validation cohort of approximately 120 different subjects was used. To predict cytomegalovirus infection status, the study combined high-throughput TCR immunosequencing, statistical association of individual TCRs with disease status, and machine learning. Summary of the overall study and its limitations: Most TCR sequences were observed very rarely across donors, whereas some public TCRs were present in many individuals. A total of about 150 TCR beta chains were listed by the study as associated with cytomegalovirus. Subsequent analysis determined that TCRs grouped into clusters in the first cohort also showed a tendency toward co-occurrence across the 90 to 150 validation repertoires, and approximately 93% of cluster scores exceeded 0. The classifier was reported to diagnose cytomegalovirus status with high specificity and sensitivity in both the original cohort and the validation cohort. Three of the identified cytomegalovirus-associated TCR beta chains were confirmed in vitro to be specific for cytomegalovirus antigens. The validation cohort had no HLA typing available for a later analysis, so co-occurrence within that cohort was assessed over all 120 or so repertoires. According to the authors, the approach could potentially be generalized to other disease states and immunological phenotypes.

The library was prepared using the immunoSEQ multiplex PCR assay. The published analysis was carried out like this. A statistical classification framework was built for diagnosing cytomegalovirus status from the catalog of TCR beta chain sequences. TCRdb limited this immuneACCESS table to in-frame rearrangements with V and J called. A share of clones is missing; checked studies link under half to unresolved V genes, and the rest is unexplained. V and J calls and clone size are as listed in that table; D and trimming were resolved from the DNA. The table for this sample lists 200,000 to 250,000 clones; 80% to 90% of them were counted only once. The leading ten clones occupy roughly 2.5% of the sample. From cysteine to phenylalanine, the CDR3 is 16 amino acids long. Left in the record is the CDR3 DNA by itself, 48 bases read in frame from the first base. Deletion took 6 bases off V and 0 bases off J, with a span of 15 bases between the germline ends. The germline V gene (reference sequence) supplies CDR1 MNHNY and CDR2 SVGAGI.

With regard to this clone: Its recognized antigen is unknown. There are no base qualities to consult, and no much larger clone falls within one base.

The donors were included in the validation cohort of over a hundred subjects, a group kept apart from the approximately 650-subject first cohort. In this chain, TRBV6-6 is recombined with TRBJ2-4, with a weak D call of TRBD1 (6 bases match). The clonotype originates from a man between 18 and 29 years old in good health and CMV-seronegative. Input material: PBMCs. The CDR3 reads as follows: CASRAWTEGAKNIQYF. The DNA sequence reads TGTGCCAGCAGGGCGTGGACAGAAGGAGCCAAAAACATTCAGTACTTC.